These 16 T cell receptor beta chains came from one sample sequenced in a study of blood T cell repertoires in COVID-19. Using immunoSEQ multiplex PCR, the repertoire was profiled, and TCRdb retains in-frame clones only, with some absent. The sample shows approximately 210,000 clones, approximately 80% of them seen only once. The sequenced sample was PBMCs or T cells enriched from blood (not recorded which). The receptor source for this set is a woman aged 55-70 years who had recovered from COVID-19.

The J gene is TRBJ1-4, the V gene TRBV9, with 7 positions matching TRBD1. The CDR3 extends over 14 amino acids. After removal of 5 bases from V and 5 bases from J, the junction contained 6 bases not matched to a gene. CDR1 SGDLS and CDR2 YYNGEE come from the germline V gene. CDR3 in amino acids: CASSLGQENEKLFF. CDR3 in DNA: TGTGCCAGCAGTCTCGGACAGGAGAATGAAAAACTGTTTTTT.

The V call is TRBV9, the J call TRBJ2-3; 7 bases are shared with TRBD2. There are 15 residues in the CDR3. The ends lost 3 bases at V and 1 base at J; junction bases unmatched: 5. Germline CDR1 SGDLS, CDR2 YYNGEE. CDR3 residues: CASSASGTGTDTQYF. The DNA for the CDR3 is TGTGCCAGCAGCGCCAGCGGGACTGGCACAGATACGCAGTATTTT.

This clone has only a few counts. This chain uses TRBV2 with TRBJ1-1, with 8 bases that match TRBD1. Looked up from germline, CDR1 is SNHLY and CDR2 is FYNNEI. The trim removed 4 bases at V and 11 bases at J, leaving 9 bases unmatched. This CDR3 region has 13 residues. CDR3 loop: CASSGQGFYHAFF. Written as DNA, the CDR3 is TGTGCCAGCAGTGGACAGGGGTTTTATCACGCTTTCTTT.

Here the CDR3 reads CASSQTGQGEHEQYF. CDR3 sequence (DNA): TGCGCCAGCAGCCAAACGGGACAGGGGGAACACGAGCAGTACTTC. This chain connects TRBV4-1 to TRBJ2-7, with 11 nucleotides matching TRBD1. With 2 bases clipped from V and 5 bases from J, the junction kept 5 bases outside the gene matches. The CDR3 contains 15 residues. Per the germline V gene, CDR1 is MGHRA and CDR2 is YSYEKL.

This clone was seen a few times. The chain joins TRBV7-9 to TRBJ2-3, with 9 bases aligning to TRBD2. V lost 5 bases and J lost 4; bases outside the gene matches: 13. The germline V gene encodes CDR1 SEHNR and CDR2 FQNEAQ (reference sequence). The CDR3 runs 17 residues. The CDR3 DNA is TGTGCCAGCAGCCCAACGTCCGGGACTAGCTACGCAGATACGCAGTATTTT. It specifies CASSPTSGTSYADTQYF.

The chain has TRBV7-9 and TRBJ2-1; 14 bases agree with TRBD2. The CDR3 runs to 18 residues. V was clipped by 3 bases and J by 0 bases; unmatched bases: 4. Germline-derived CDR1 and CDR2 are SEHNR and FQNEAQ (reference sequence). CDR3 sequence (DNA): TGTGCCAGCAGCTTGAGACTAGCGGGGGGGTCCTCCTACAATGAGCAGTTCTTC. Encoded protein: CASSLRLAGGSSYNEQFF.

The V and J genes are TRBV18 and TRBJ2-3; D is uncertain. Germline assignment: CDR1 KGHSH and CDR2 LQKENI. This CDR3 is built from 15 residues. Trimming took off 0 bases at V and 2 bases at J, with 9 bases between the two ends. CDR3 sequence: CASSPPRLATDTQYF. The CDR3 DNA reads TGTGCCAGCTCACCACCTAGACTTGCCACAGATACGCAGTATTTT.

In its sample, this clone was seen a few times. The rearrangement joins TRBV6-5 to TRBJ1-1; TRBD1 is a possible D gene (6 bases). V was pared by 6 bases and J by 0 bases, with 14 bases between. CDR1 MNHEY and CDR2 SVGAGI come from the germline V gene. The CDR3 totals 15 residues. As DNA, the CDR3 is TGTGCCAGCAGCCGAATGGGACACTTGAACACTGAAGCTTTCTTT. The encoded protein is CASSRMGHLNTEAFF.

The chain recombines TRBV6-5 with TRBJ1-1; possible D gene TRBD1, 5 bases. V lost 6 bases to trimming and J lost 0 bases, with 11 bases between them. The CDR3 runs 14 residues. Germline CDR1 MNHEY, CDR2 SVGAGI. CDR3 residues: CASRQGKVNTEAFF. Written as DNA, the CDR3 is TGTGCCAGCAGGCAGGGTAAAGTGAACACTGAAGCTTTCTTT.

This clone was counted a single time. The rearrangement links TRBV11-3 to TRBJ2-7; a possible D gene is TRBD2 (7 bases). The germline V gene has CDR1 SGHNT and CDR2 YENEEA. The CDR3 covers 15 residues. The V gene lost 5 bases and the J gene lost 0 bases, with 14 bases spanning the gap. For the CDR3, the DNA is TGTGCCAGCAGCCGTGGGGGGGGGCCCTCCTACGAGCAGTACTTC. It specifies CASSRGGGPSYEQYF.

The chain combines TRBV10-3 with TRBJ2-1; 11 nucleotides align to TRBD2. CDR3 size: 14 residues. J was trimmed by 8 bases and V by 10 bases; bases with no gene match: 10. Germline V gene sequence: CDR1 ENHRY, CDR2 SYGVKD. Here the CDR3 reads CASNLAGGGDEQFF. In DNA form, the CDR3 reads TGTGCCAGCAATCTAGCGGGAGGAGGTGATGAGCAGTTCTTC.

V gene TRBV6-4 combines with J gene TRBJ1-2, with D maybe TRBD1 (5 bases). Germline CDR1 reads MRHNA; CDR2 reads SNTAGT. With 0 bases removed from V and 7 bases from J, the gap between germline ends came to 15 bases. CDR3 size: 15 residues. CDR3 nucleotides: TGTGCCAGCAGTGACTCGGGCAGGGTGAAAGGTGGCTACACCTTC. Translated: CASSDSGRVKGGYTF.

The chain combines TRBV19 with TRBJ1-3; 8 bases are shared with TRBD1. The CDR3 covers 18 residues. The trim removed 7 bases at V and 0 bases at J, leaving 14 bases unmatched. From germline, CDR1 is LNHDA and CDR2 SQIVND (reference sequence). The chain's CDR3 is CASNSPPGTGSSGNTIYF. DNA for the CDR3: TGTGCCAGTAATTCCCCTCCCGGGACAGGTTCCTCTGGAAACACCATATATTTT.

This sequence joins TRBV5-4 and TRBJ1-2; D is unclear. The ends were cut back, 0 bases at V and 3 bases at J, with 9 bases in the middle. The CDR3 covers 14 residues. Germline V gene data show CDR1 as SGHNT and CDR2 as YYREEE (reference sequence). CDR3 sequence (DNA): TGTGCCAGCAGCTTGGTGTCAGTGGACTATGGCTACACCTTC. Amino acid sequence: CASSLVSVDYGYTF.

The chain employs TRBV3-1 (or the pseudogene TRBV3-2) and TRBJ2-5, with a weak D call TRBD1 (6 bases). Germline V gene lookup returns CDR1 LGHDT and CDR2 YNNKEL (reference sequence). The V and J ends lost 4 bases and 1 base respectively, with 10 bases between them. This CDR3 region has 14 residues. This CDR3 is CASSPRTVQETQYF. CDR3 DNA sequence: TGTGCCAGCAGCCCCAGGACAGTCCAAGAGACCCAGTACTTC.

The V and J genes are TRBV2 and TRBJ1-5; 10 bases fit TRBD1. Germline V gives CDR1 SNHLY, CDR2 FYNNEI. This CDR3 is built from 14 residues. Trimming at V came to 7 bases and at J to 7 bases, leaving 7 bases not matched to a gene. The CDR3 DNA is TGTGCCAGCAACCCGGGACAGGGGTTACAGCCCCAGCATTTT. Protein: CASNPGQGLQPQHF.